This T cell receptor beta chain was profiled in a study of cytomegalovirus exposure and HLA in healthy donors. Findings of the study overall: It was only CMV serostatus that was available as immune exposure information.

Concerning this clone: Its target is not known.

Germline V CDR1 and CDR2: SGHVS, FNYEAQ. Deletions cut 0 bases from V and 4 bases from J, with 9 bases between. The CDR3 sequence is 14 residues long. Both 60 Vbeta primers and 13 Jbeta primers went into the PCR. Method: immunoSEQ multiplex PCR; TCRdb's copy keeps in-frame clones and lacks some. Of approximately 140,000 clones listed, around 78% are singletons. Unrecorded immune exposure was likely among donors, who were nominally healthy when sampled. Specimen: PBMCs. V usage is TRBV7-6 and J usage is TRBJ2-5, with a weak D call TRBD2 (5 bases). The receptor was derived from a man aged 40-49 years in good health and CMV-seropositive. The CDR3 nucleotides read TGTGCCAGCAGCTTAGCCGGGAATGCAGAGACCCAGTACTTC. This translates into CASSLAGNAETQYF.